These 3 T cell receptor beta chains were sequenced from one sample in a study of blood T cell repertoires in COVID-19. Here immunoSEQ multiplex PCR was the method, and the copy in TCRdb shows in-frame clones only, minus some. The sample lists about 73,000 clones, roughly four fifths occurring once. Sequenced: peripheral blood. The receptors come from a woman aged 55-70 years with acute or convalescent COVID-19.

The rearrangement links TRBV19 to TRBJ1-2; D ambiguous. The CDR3 has 13 residues. The germline V gene encodes CDR1 LNHDA and CDR2 SQIVND (reference sequence). V was pared by 1 base and J by 2 bases, with 5 bases between. The chain's CDR3 is CASSIVANYGYTF. The CDR3 bases are TGTGCCAGTAGTATAGTGGCCAACTATGGCTACACCTTC.

V usage is TRBV19 and J usage is TRBJ2-2; TRBD1 matches at 7 bases. After removal of 6 bases from V and 1 base from J, the junction contained 5 bases not matched to a gene. CDR1 and CDR2 from the germline V gene are LNHDA and SQIVND (reference sequence). This CDR3 spans 15 amino acids. The CDR3 DNA is TGTGCCAGTAGGTCGGGGACAGTGAACACCGGGGAGCTGTTTTTT. Translating gives CASRSGTVNTGELFF. Together with reference TRBV19 and TRBJ2-2, the CDR3 gives the full variable domain: DGGITQSPKYLFRKEGQNVTLSCEQNLNHDAMYWYRQDPGQGLRLIYYSQIVNDFQKGDIAEGYSVSREKKESFPLTVTSAQKNPTAFYLCASRSGTVNTGELFFGEGSRLTVL.

The V call is TRBV5-5, the J call TRBJ2-3; 8 bases are shared with TRBD2. Germline V lookup: CDR1 SGHKS, CDR2 YYEKEE (reference sequence). The V segment lost 7 bases and the J segment 3 bases; nucleotides outside the gene matches: 13. This CDR3 region has 16 residues. In DNA form, the CDR3 reads TGTGCCAGCCTGGGGCGGGGGGATTTCAGGACAGATACGCAGTATTTT. Protein: CASLGRGDFRTDTQYF.